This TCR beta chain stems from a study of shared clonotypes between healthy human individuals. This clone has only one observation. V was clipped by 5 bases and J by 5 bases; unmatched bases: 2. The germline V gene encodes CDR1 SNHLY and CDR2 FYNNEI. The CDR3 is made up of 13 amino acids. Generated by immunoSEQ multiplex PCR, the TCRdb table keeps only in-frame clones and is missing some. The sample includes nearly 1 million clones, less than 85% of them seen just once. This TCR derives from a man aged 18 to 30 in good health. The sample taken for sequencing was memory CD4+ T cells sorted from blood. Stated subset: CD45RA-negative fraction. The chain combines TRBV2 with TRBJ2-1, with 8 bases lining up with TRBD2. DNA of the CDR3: TGTGCCAGCAGTACGACTAGCGACAATGAGCAGTTCTTC. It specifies CASSTTSDNEQFF. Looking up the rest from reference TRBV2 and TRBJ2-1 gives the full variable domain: EPEVTQTPSHQVTQMGQEVILRCVPISNHLYFYWYRQILGQKVEFLVSFYNNEISEKSEIFDDQFSVERPDGSNFTLKIRSTKLEDSAMYFCASSTTSDNEQFFGPGTRLTVL.